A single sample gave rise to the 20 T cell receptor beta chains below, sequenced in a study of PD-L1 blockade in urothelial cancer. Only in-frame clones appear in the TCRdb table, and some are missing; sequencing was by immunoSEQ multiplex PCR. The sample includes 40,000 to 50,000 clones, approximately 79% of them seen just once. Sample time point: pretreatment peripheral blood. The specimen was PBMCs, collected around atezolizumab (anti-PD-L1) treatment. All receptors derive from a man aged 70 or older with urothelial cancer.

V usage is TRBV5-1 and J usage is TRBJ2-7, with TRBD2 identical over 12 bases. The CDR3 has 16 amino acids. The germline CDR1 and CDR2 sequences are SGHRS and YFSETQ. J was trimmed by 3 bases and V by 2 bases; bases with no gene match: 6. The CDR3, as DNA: TGCGCCAGCAGCTTCAACCCTAGCGGGGGGGGCTACGAGCAGTACTTC. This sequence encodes CASSFNPSGGGYEQYF.

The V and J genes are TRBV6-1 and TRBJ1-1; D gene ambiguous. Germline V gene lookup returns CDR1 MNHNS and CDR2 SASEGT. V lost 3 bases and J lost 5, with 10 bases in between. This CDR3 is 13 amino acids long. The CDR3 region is CASSELIRTEAFF. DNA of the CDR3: TGTGCCAGCAGTGAGTTAATCCGGACTGAAGCTTTCTTT.

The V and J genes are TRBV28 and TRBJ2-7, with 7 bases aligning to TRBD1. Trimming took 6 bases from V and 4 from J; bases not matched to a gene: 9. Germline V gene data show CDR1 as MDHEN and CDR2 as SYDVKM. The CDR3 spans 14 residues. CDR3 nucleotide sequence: TGTGCCAGCAGGTTAGGGACAGCTACTTACGAGCAGTACTTC. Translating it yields CASRLGTATYEQYF.

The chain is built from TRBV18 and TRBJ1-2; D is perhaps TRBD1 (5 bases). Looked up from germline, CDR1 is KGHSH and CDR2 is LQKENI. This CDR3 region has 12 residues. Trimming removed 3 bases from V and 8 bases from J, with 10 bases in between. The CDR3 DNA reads TGTGCCAGCTCACCGCGGGACTGGGGCTACACCTTC. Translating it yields CASSPRDWGYTF.

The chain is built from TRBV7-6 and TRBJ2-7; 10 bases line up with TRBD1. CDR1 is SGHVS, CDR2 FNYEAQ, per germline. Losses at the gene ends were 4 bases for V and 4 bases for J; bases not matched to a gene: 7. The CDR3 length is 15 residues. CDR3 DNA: TGTGCCAGCAGCTCGGAGAAGGACAGGGGGTACGAGCAGTACTTC. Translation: CASSSEKDRGYEQYF.

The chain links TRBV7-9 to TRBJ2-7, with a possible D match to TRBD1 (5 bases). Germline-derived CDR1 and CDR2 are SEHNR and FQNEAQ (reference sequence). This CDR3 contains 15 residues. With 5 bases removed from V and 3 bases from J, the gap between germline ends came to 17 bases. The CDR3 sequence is CASSPLLDRSYEQYF. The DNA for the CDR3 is TGTGCCAGCAGCCCGCTGTTAGACAGAAGCTACGAGCAGTACTTC.

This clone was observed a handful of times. The CDR3 DNA reads as TGTGCCAGCTCACCGGACAGGGTTCTTAACACTGAAGCTTTCTTT. This encodes CASSPDRVLNTEAFF. The chain joins TRBV18 to TRBJ1-1; 8 bases agree with TRBD1. Trimming at V came to 3 bases and at J to 2 bases, leaving 5 bases not matched to a gene. CDR1 and CDR2 from the germline V gene are KGHSH and LQKENI. The CDR3 spans 15 residues.

CDR3 nucleotides: TGTGCCAGCAGTAAGGAAACGGGACAGGGCTATGGCTACACCTTC. It is translated as CASSKETGQGYGYTF. This sequence joins TRBV25-1 and TRBJ1-2; 9 nucleotides agree with TRBD1. CDR3 size: 15 residues. The V and J ends lost 5 bases and 4 bases, in that order; junction bases with no gene match: 8. The germline V gene encodes CDR1 MGHDK and CDR2 SYGVNS.

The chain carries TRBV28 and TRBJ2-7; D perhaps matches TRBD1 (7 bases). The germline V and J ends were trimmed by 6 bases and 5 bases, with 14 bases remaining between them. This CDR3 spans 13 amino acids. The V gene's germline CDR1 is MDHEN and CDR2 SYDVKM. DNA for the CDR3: TGTGCCAGCAGGCAGGGGGGTAGCGACGAGCAGTACTTC. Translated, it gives CASRQGGSDEQYF.

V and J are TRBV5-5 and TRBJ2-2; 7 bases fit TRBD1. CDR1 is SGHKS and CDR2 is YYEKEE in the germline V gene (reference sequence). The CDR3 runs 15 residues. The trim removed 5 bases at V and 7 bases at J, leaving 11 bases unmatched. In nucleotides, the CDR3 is TGTGCCAGCAGGAACTCAGAGGGGGCAGTCGGGGAGCTGTTTTTT. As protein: CASRNSEGAVGELFF.

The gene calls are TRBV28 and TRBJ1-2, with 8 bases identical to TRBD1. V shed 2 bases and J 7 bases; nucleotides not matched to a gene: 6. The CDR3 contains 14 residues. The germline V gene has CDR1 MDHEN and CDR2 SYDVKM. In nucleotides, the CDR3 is TGTGCCAGCAGTTTACAGGGGGCCAACGGTGGCTACACCTTC. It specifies CASSLQGANGGYTF.

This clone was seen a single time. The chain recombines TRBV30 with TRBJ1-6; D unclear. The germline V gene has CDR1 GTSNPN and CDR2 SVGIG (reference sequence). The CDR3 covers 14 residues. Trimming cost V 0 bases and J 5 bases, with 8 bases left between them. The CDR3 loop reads CAWSVFQDNSPLHF. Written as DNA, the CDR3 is TGTGCCTGGAGTGTATTTCAGGATAATTCACCCCTCCACTTT.

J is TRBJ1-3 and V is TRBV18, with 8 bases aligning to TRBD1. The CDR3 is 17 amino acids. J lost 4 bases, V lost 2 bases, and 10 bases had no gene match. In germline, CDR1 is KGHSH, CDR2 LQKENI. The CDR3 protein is CASSPTSQGAQGNTIYF. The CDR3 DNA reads TGTGCCAGCTCACCAACGAGCCAGGGGGCGCAAGGAAACACCATATATTTT.

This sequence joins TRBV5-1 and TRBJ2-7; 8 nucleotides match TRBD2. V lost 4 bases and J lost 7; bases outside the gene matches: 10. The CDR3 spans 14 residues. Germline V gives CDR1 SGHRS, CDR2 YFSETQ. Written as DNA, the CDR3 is TGCGCCAGCAGCCCAGCGGGAGACGTGGGAGAGCAGTACTTC. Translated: CASSPAGDVGEQYF.

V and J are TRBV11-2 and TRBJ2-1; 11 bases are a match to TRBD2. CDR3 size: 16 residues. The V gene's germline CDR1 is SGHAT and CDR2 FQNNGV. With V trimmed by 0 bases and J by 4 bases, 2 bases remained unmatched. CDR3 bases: TGTGCCAGCAGCTTAGAACTAGCGGGAGCATACAATGAGCAGTTCTTC. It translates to CASSLELAGAYNEQFF.

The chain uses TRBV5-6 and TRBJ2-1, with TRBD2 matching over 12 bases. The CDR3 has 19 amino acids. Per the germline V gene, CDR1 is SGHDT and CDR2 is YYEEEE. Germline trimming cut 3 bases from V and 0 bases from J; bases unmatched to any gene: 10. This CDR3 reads CASSSRLAGGRSSYNEQFF. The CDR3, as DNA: TGTGCCAGCAGCTCCAGGCTAGCGGGAGGGAGAAGCTCCTACAATGAGCAGTTCTTC.

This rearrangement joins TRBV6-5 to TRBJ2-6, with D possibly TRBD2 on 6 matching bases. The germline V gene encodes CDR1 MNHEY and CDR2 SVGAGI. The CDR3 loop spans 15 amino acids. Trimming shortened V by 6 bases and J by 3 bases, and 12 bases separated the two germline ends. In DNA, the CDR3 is TGTGCCAGCAGGATAGCGGCATTTGGGGCCAACGTCCTGACTTTC. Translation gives CASRIAAFGANVLTF.

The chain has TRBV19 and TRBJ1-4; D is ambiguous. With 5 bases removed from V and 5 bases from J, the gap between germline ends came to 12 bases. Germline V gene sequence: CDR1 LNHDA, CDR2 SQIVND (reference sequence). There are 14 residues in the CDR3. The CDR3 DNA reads TGTGCCAGTAGTCTCCGGGGTCAAAATGAAAAACTGTTTTTT. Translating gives CASSLRGQNEKLFF.

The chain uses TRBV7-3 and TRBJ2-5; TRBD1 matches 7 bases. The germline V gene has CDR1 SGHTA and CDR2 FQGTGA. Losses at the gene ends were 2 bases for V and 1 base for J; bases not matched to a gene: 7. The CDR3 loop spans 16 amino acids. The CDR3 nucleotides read TGTGCCAGCAGCTTAGGATTACAGGGGTCCCAAGAGACCCAGTACTTC. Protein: CASSLGLQGSQETQYF.

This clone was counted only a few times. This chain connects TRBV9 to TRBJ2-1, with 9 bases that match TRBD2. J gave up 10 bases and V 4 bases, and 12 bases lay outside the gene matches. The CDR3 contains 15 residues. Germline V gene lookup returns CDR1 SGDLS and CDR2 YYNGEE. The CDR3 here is CASSSRREGVEEQFF. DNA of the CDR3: TGTGCCAGCAGCTCTCGGCGGGAGGGTGTGGAGGAGCAGTTCTTC. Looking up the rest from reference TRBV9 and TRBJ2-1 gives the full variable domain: DSGVTQTPKHLITATGQRVTLRCSPRSGDLSVYWYQQSLDQGLQFLIQYYNGEERAKGNILERFSAQQFPDLHSELNLSSLELGDSALYFCASSSRREGVEEQFFGPGTRLTVL.